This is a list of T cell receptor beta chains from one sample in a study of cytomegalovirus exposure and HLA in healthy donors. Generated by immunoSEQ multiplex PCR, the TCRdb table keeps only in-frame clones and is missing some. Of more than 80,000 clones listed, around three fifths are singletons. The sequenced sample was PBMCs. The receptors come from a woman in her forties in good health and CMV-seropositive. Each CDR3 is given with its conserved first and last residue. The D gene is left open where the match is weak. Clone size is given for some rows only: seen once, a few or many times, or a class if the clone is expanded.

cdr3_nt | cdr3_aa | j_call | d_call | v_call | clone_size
TGTGCCAGCAGCTCAGCGGGCCAAAGGACCGGGGAGCTGTTTTTT | CASSSAGQRTGELFF | TRBJ2-2 | . | TRBV11-2 | .
TGTGCCAGCACAGATGGTGCGGGAGGAGGTCCAGATACGCAGTATTTT | CASTDGAGGGPDTQYF | TRBJ2-3 | TRBD2 | TRBV25-1 | .
TGTGCCAGCAGCTTTTCAGGTCGCAGGTCTAATGAAAAACTGTTTTTT | CASSFSGRRSNEKLFF | TRBJ1-4 | . | TRBV7-9 | .
TGTGCCAGCTCCCAGGGAAGGGGAACGAACACCGGGGAGCTGTTTTTT | CASSQGRGTNTGELFF | TRBJ2-2 | . | TRBV18 | few
TGTGCCTGGAGTGCTAACTGGGGGCGTGGTGGCAAAAACATTCAGTACTTC | CAWSANWGRGGKNIQYF | TRBJ2-4 | . | TRBV30 | .
TGTGCCAGCTCACCTCAGGGGCCGGTCGGGGAGCTGTTTTTT | CASSPQGPVGELFF | TRBJ2-2 | . | TRBV18 | once
TGTGCCACATCCGGGGTCTTTAGTTCCGGGGAGCTGTTTTTT | CATSGVFSSGELFF | TRBJ2-2 | . | TRBV19 | .
TGTGCCAGCGCTAGCGGGAGAGTGTATGAGCAGTTCTTC | CASASGRVYEQFF | TRBJ2-1 | TRBD2 | TRBV6-6 | few
TGTGCCAGCAGCGTCCGGGACAGGGGCTATGGCTACACCTTC | CASSVRDRGYGYTF | TRBJ1-2 | TRBD1 | TRBV5-5 | once
TGTGCCAGCAGTTTTAGGCAGGCTTACAATGAGCAGTTCTTC | CASSFRQAYNEQFF | TRBJ2-1 | . | TRBV28 | .
TGTGCCAGCAGCTTAGCTCACAGCATCTCTGGAAACACCATATATTTT | CASSLAHSISGNTIYF | TRBJ1-3 | . | TRBV7-2 | .
TGTGCCAGCAGCCAAGGCCAGGGGCCTCAGCCCCAGCATTTT | CASSQGQGPQPQHF | TRBJ1-5 | . | TRBV4-2 | .
TGTGCCAGCAGCCCCGGGTCCAGCTCTGGCAATGAGCAGTTCTTC | CASSPGSSSGNEQFF | TRBJ2-1 | . | TRBV7-9 | .
TGCGCCAGCAGCCAAGACCCGTTCGCTAATGAAAAACTGTTTTTT | CASSQDPFANEKLFF | TRBJ1-4 | . | TRBV4-3 | few
TGTGCCGGCAGTTACGAGACAGGGGGAGGAAAACTGTTTTTT | CAGSYETGGGKLFF | TRBJ1-4 | TRBD1 | TRBV6-5 | .
TGTGCCAGCAGCTACACCCACCTCTCTGGAAACACCATATATTTT | CASSYTHLSGNTIYF | TRBJ1-3 | . | TRBV7-6 | .
TGTGCCAGCAGTTTATCCCTTAATGAAAAACTGTTTTTT | CASSLSLNEKLFF | TRBJ1-4 | . | TRBV28 | .